These T cell receptor beta chains were read from a single sample in a study of control samples from healthy donors and cancer patients. Here immunoSEQ multiplex PCR was the method, and the copy in TCRdb shows in-frame clones only, minus some. The sample holds tens of thousands of clones, 70% to 85% seen once. The sequencing input was PBMCs. All receptors derive from a man aged 65 to 85 with lung cancer. The CDR3 runs from the conserved cysteine through the conserved F or W.

>14|TRBV28|TRBJ1-5
CASSSAGGGRAQHF
>17|TRBV19|TRBJ2-3
CASPGPLAGVSTDTQYF
>15|TRBV12-5|TRBJ1-6
CASVKDSSYNSPLHF
>13|TRBV6-6|TRBJ2-5
CAISRGYQETQYF
>15|TRBV19|TRBJ1-5
CASSRQGASNQPQHF
>16|TRBV11-2|TRBJ2-4
CASSPNRVLAKNIQYF
>13|TRBV4-1|TRBJ1-3
CASSQRGGNTIYF
>14|TRBV6-5|TRBJ2-5
CASSSWTGRETQYF
>15|TRBV9|TRBJ2-1
CASSVAASGGLEQFF
>13|TRBV2|TRBJ1-5
CASSPPGGQPQHF
>20|TRBV11-2|TRBJ2-2
CASSLDRSPGRNSNTGELFF
>14|TRBV6-5|TRBJ1-5
CASSPDRGKQPQHF
>15|TRBV27|TRBJ1-2
CASSLFRIGPYGYTF
>13|TRBV7-9|TRBJ1-4
CASVGGAEEKLFF
>17|TRBV9|TRBJ2-3
CASSKTLAGGLTDTQYF
>14|TRBV19|TRBJ2-1
CASSVDFSYNEQFF
>15|TRBV12-5|TRBJ1-4
CASGGWTGEDEKLFF
>12|TRBV10-3|TRBJ2-5
CAISESKETQYF
>12|TRBV7-9|TRBJ2-3
CASTKEIDTQYF
>14|TRBV9|TRBJ2-5
CASSKSGVQETQYF
>14|TRBV5-1|TRBJ1-6
CASSFSSSDSPLHF
>11|TRBV30|TRBJ2-1
CAWRESDEQFF
>15|TRBV5-5|TRBJ2-7
CASSRDADSRYEQYF
>14|TRBV24-1|TRBJ1-5
CATSTGVPNQPQHF
>14|TRBV25-1|TRBJ2-4
CASSGTGAKNIQYF
>13|TRBV5-4|TRBJ2-7
CASSFGQGDEQYF
>15|TRBV6-2/TRBV6-3|TRBJ2-2
CASSYGTGETGELFF
>18|TRBV21-1|TRBJ1-1
CASSKGRGDPTLNTEAFF
>12|TRBV6-5|TRBJ2-3
CASAGPTDTQYF
>16|TRBV10-2|TRBJ2-2
CASSPGTGLRTGELFF
>16|TRBV6-5|TRBJ2-7
CASSYLPPGFLYEQYF
>15|TRBV7-9|TRBJ1-5
CASSLTQGRNQPQHF
>14|TRBV4-1|TRBJ1-1
CASSQAVANTEAFF
>15|TRBV28|TRBJ2-4
CATETRRRAQNIQYF
>16|TRBV6-5|TRBJ2-5
CASSYSSSVGQETQYF
>14|TRBV18|TRBJ2-1
CASSPGGGYNEQFF
>13|TRBV13|TRBJ2-2
CASSGTATGELFF
>14|TRBV3-1/TRBV3-2|TRBJ1-2
CASSLHQKGGGYTF
>13|TRBV28|TRBJ1-4
CASIGGGGEKLFF
>14|TRBV6-2/TRBV6-3|TRBJ1-6
CASSSHTGLSPLHF
>17|TRBV24-1|TRBJ2-2
CATSDLTENSNTGELFF
>14|TRBV10-3|TRBJ2-5
CAISDRQGVETQYF
>13|TRBV29-1|TRBJ2-7
CSVEGQGLVEQYF